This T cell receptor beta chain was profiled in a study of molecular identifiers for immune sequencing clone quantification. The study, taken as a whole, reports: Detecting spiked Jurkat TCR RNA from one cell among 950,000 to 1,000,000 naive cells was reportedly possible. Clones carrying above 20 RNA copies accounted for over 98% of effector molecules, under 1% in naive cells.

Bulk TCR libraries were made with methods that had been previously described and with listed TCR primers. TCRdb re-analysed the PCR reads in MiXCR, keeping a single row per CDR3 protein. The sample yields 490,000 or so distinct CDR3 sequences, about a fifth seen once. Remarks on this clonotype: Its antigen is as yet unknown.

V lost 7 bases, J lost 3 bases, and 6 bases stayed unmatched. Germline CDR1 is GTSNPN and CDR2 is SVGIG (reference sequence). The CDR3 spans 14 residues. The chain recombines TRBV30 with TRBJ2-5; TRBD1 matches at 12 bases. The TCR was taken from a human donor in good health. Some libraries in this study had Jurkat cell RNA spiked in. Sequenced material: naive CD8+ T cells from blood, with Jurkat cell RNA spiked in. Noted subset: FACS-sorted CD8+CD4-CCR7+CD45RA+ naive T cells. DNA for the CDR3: TGTGCCTTTTCCGGGACAGGGGGCGAAGAGACCCAGTACTTC. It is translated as CAFSGTGGEETQYF.